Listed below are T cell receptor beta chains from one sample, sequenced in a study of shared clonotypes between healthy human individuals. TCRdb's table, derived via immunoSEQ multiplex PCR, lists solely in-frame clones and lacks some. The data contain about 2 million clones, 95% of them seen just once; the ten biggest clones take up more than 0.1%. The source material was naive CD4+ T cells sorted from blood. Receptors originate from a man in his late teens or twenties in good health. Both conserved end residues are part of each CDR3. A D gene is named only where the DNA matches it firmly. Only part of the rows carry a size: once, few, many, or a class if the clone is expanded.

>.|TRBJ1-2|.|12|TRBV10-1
CASSPGNYGYTF
TGCGCCAGCAGCCCGGGGAACTATGGCTACACCTTC
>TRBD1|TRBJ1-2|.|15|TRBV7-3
CASSPSGTGVFGYTF
TGTGCCAGCAGCCCATCCGGGACAGGAGTATTTGGCTACACCTTC
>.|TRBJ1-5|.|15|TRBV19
CASSTRTDSNQPQHF
TGTGCCAGTAGTACGCGGACTGATAGCAATCAGCCCCAGCATTTT
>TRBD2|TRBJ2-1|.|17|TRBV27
CASSLRVLAGVEDEQFF
TGTGCCAGCAGTTTAAGGGTGCTAGCGGGAGTTGAGGATGAGCAGTTCTTC
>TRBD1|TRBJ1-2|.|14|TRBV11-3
CASSRADRGGGYTF
TGTGCCAGCAGCCGCGCAGACAGGGGCGGGGGCTACACCTTC
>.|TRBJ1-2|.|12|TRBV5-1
CASSFTGRNYTF
TGCGCCAGCAGCTTTACGGGGCGAAACTACACCTTC
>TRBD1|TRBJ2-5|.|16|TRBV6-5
CASSYPDRGREETQYF
TGTGCCAGCAGTTATCCCGACAGGGGGAGGGAAGAGACCCAGTACTTC
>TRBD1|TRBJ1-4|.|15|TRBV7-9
CASSLAAGGAEKLFF
TGTGCCAGCAGCTTAGCAGCAGGGGGCGCCGAAAAACTGTTTTTT
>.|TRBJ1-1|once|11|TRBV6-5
CASTRDREAFF
TGTGCCAGCACCCGAGACAGGGAAGCTTTCTTT
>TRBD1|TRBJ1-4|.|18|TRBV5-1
CASSLGGPGTGGGEKLFF
TGCGCCAGCAGCTTGGGAGGACCGGGCACAGGGGGCGGAGAAAAACTGTTTTTT
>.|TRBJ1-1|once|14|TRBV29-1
CSVERPGRFTEAFF
TGCAGCGTTGAAAGGCCGGGGAGGTTCACTGAAGCTTTCTTT
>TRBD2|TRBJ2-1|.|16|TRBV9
CASSVVEGSGRNEQFF
TGTGCCAGCAGCGTAGTGGAAGGTAGCGGGAGGAATGAGCAGTTCTTC
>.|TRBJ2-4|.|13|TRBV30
CAWSGQAKNIQYF
TGTGCCTGGTCGGGCCAGGCCAAAAACATTCAGTACTTC
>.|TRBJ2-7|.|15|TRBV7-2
CASSFTGTGGYEQYF
TGTGCCAGCAGCTTTACAGGGACTGGGGGATACGAGCAGTACTTC
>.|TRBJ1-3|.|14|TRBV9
CASKDEAFGNTIYF
TGTGCCAGCAAGGACGAGGCTTTTGGAAACACCATATATTTT
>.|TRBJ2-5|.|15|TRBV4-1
CASSQDLGLPRAQYF
TGCGCCAGCAGCCAAGATCTTGGGCTTCCTCGGGCCCAGTACTTC
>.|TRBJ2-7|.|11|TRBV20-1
CSARAPGEQYF
TGCAGTGCGAGAGCTCCGGGGGAGCAGTACTTC
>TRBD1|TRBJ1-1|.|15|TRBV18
CASSPTGTGGTEAFF
TGTGCCAGCTCACCGACCGGGACAGGGGGAACTGAAGCTTTCTTT
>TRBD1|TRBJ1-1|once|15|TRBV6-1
CASSEVARGGTEAFF
TGTGCCAGCAGTGAAGTGGCCAGGGGGGGCACTGAAGCTTTCTTT
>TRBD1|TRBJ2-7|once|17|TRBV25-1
CASRGSPPGTGAYEQYF
TGTGCCAGCAGAGGGTCCCCGCCCGGGACAGGGGCCTACGAGCAGTACTTC
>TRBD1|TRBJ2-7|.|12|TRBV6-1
CASSWDREKQYF
TGTGCCAGCAGTTGGGACAGGGAAAAGCAGTACTTC
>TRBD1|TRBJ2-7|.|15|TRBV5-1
CASSLGGQVFYEQYF
TGCGCCAGCAGCTTAGGAGGACAGGTATTCTACGAGCAGTACTTC
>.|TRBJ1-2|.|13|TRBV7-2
CASSLSGPYGYTF
TGTGCCAGCAGCTTATCAGGGCCTTATGGCTACACCTTC
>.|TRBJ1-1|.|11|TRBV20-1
CSARSLEEAFF
TGCAGTGCTAGGAGTTTGGAAGAAGCTTTCTTT
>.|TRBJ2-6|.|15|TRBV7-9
CASAQLGSGANVLTF
TGTGCCAGTGCACAGCTAGGGTCCGGGGCCAACGTCCTGACTTTC
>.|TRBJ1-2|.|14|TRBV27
CASSFTDSNYGYTF
TGTGCCAGCAGTTTTACAGACTCTAACTATGGCTACACCTTC
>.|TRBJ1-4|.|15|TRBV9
CASSVAIGDLEKLFF
TGTGCCAGCAGCGTAGCTATTGGGGATCTGGAAAAACTGTTTTTT
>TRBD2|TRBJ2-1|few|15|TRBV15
CATSRDAVAGDEQFF
TGTGCCACCAGCAGAGATGCGGTAGCGGGAGATGAGCAGTTCTTC
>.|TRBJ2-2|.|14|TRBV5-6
CASSPVDYAGELFF
TGTGCCAGCAGCCCTGTGGATTACGCCGGGGAGCTGTTTTTT
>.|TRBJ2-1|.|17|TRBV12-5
CASGLTTGDWVYNEQFF
TGTGCTAGTGGTTTGACCACAGGGGACTGGGTCTACAATGAGCAGTTCTTC
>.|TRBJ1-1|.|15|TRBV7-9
CASSLNGQSNTEAFF
TGTGCCAGCAGCTTAAATGGGCAGTCGAACACTGAAGCTTTCTTT
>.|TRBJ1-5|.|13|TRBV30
CAWSLQGGQPQHF
TGTGCCTGGAGTTTACAGGGCGGTCAGCCCCAGCATTTT
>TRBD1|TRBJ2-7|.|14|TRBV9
CASSARQGLDEQYF
TGTGCCAGCAGCGCTCGACAGGGGCTGGACGAGCAGTACTTC
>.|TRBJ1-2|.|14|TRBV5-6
CASSLADRRGGYTF
TGTGCCAGCAGCTTGGCCGACCGCCGAGGAGGCTACACCTTC
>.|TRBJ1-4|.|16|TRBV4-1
CASSPIPGAGNEKLFF
TGCGCCAGCAGCCCCATACCAGGGGCTGGTAATGAAAAACTGTTTTTT
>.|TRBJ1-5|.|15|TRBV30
CAWSVGGGANQPQHF
TGTGCCTGGAGTGTGGGTGGCGGAGCCAATCAGCCCCAGCATTTT
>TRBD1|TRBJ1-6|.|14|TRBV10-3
CAISEPGQGSPLHF
TGTGCCATCAGTGAGCCGGGACAGGGTTCACCCCTCCACTTT
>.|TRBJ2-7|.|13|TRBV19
CASSIRGSVEQYF
TGTGCCAGTAGTATAAGAGGGTCCGTCGAGCAGTACTTC
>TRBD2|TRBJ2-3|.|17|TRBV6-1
CASSEVKLAGPTDTQYF
TGTGCCAGCAGTGAAGTAAAGCTAGCGGGGCCCACAGATACGCAGTATTTT
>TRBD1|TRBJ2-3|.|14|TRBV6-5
CASRQGSSTDTQYF
TGTGCCAGCAGACAGGGGAGCAGCACAGATACGCAGTATTTT
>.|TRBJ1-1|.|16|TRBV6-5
CASSYIQGVGNTEAFF
TGTGCCAGCAGTTACATACAGGGTGTGGGAAACACTGAAGCTTTCTTT
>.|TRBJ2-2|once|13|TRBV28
CASTRRGTGELFF
TGTGCCAGCACCCGTAGGGGGACCGGGGAGCTGTTTTTT
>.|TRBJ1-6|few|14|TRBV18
CASSPVGYNSPLHF
TGTGCCAGCTCACCAGTGGGTTATAATTCACCCCTCCACTTT
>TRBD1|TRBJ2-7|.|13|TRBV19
CASTPGQFYEQYF
TGTGCCAGTACTCCGGGACAGTTCTACGAGCAGTACTTC
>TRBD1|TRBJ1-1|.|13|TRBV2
CASSETGFAEAFF
TGTGCCAGCAGTGAGACAGGGTTCGCTGAAGCTTTCTTT
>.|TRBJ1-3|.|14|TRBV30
CAWTVEIAGNTIYF
TGTGCCTGGACTGTGGAAATTGCAGGAAACACCATATATTTT
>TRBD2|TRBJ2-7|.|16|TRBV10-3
CAISESTSGRPYEQYF
TGTGCCATCAGTGAATCAACTAGCGGGAGGCCCTACGAGCAGTACTTC
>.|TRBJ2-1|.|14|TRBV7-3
CASSLGSPGNEQFF
TGTGCCAGCAGCTTAGGATCTCCAGGCAATGAGCAGTTCTTC
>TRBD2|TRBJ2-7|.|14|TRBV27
CASRLAGLSYEQYF
TGTGCCAGCAGACTAGCGGGACTCTCCTACGAGCAGTACTTC
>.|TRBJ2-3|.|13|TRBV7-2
CASSQAGGDTQYF
TGTGCCAGCAGCCAAGCAGGGGGGGATACGCAGTATTTT